Below, 27 T cell receptor beta chains from the same sample are listed, as sequenced in a study of identical twins. A single record per CDR3 protein comes from TCRdb applying MiXCR to the 5' RACE reads. The sample has 200,000 to 250,000 distinct CDR3 sequences; 6% to 7% are singletons. These data are also associated with another study on T cells expressing NK-cell markers.

The sample was CD8+ T cells sorted from blood. Receptors originate from a woman aged 18-30 years in good health.

This chain connects TRBV12-3 or TRBV12-4 to TRBJ2-7; D tentatively reads TRBD1 or TRBD2 (6 bases each). The V and J ends lost 5 bases and 0 bases respectively, with 11 bases between them. The CDR3 covers 14 residues. CDR3 region: CASSMGGGSYEQYF. CDR3 bases: TGTGCCAGCAGTATGGGGGGCGGCTCCTACGAGCAGTACTTC.

The chain joins TRBV6-1 to TRBJ2-5, with a weak D call TRBD2 (5 bases). CDR1 MNHNS and CDR2 SASEGT come from the germline V gene. This CDR3 has 15 amino acids. V was trimmed by 3 bases and J by 3 bases, leaving 14 bases between them. The CDR3 sequence: CASSEGSQKKETQYF. As DNA, the CDR3 is TGTGCCAGCAGTGAGGGGAGTCAGAAGAAAGAGACCCAGTACTTC.

This clonotype was seen a handful of times. J is TRBJ2-3 and V is TRBV7-9, with D possibly called TRBD1 or TRBD2 (5 bases each). This CDR3 is built from 15 residues. Germline values: CDR1 SEHNR, CDR2 FQNEAQ (reference sequence). Between the trimmed V and J ends, which lost 6 bases and 4 bases, there was a span of 17 bases. In nucleotides, the CDR3 is TGTGCCAGCAGTTTACAGGAGGCCATCGCAGATACGCAGTATTTT. Encoded protein: CASSLQEAIADTQYF.

This clonotype was seen many times. The rearrangement links TRBV27 to TRBJ1-5; TRBD1 agrees at 7 bases. Germline trimming cut 6 bases from V and 11 bases from J; bases unmatched to any gene: 10. The CDR3 spans 13 residues. The germline gives CDR1 MNHEY, CDR2 SMNVEV (reference sequence). The CDR3 DNA sequence: TGTGCCAGCAGGGGCAGACAGGGCTGGTCCCAGCATTTT. It is translated as CASRGRQGWSQHF.

This clonotype has a count of ten or more. The chain employs TRBV7-9 and TRBJ1-1; D remains unclear. The CDR3 length is 15 residues. The germline gives CDR1 SEHNR, CDR2 FQNEAQ (reference sequence). Trimming removed 1 base from V and 0 bases from J, with 9 bases in between. The CDR3, as DNA: TGTGCCAGCAGCTTAGTTGGACGGATGAACACTGAAGCTTTCTTT. Amino acid sequence: CASSLVGRMNTEAFF.

This clonotype was counted a few times. The V gene is TRBV5-6, the J gene TRBJ2-1; D is ambiguous. Germline V CDR1 and CDR2: SGHDT, YYEEEE. Trimming cost V 3 bases and J 9 bases, with 7 bases left between them. CDR3 size: 11 residues. In DNA, the CDR3 is TGTGCCAGCAGCTCTACTCGTGAGCAGTTCTTC. It encodes CASSSTREQFF.

CDR3 amino acids: CASSPGRTTEQFF. In nucleotides, the CDR3 is TGTGCCAGCAGCCCGGGGAGGACTACAGAGCAGTTCTTC. The chain uses TRBV12-3 or TRBV12-4 and TRBJ2-1; tentative D call: TRBD2 (6 bases). Trimming left V 6 bases short and J 10 bases short, with 16 bases between. The CDR3 loop spans 13 amino acids.

This clonotype occurred many times. The chain recombines TRBV7-9 with TRBJ2-2; unclear D gene. The CDR3 contains 13 residues. In germline, CDR1 is SEHNR, CDR2 FQNEAQ (reference sequence). The V end lost 6 bases, the J end lost 7 bases, and 12 bases lay between the germline ends. CDR3 sequence reads: CASSPTLGGELFF. The CDR3 DNA is TGTGCCAGCAGTCCGACTCTGGGCGGGGAGCTGTTTTTT.

This clonotype was seen a few times. The chain carries TRBV9 and TRBJ2-7, with D tentatively TRBD1 (5 bases). V dropped 3 bases and J dropped 4 bases, with 11 bases sitting between them. The CDR3 totals 13 residues. CDR1 and CDR2 (germline): SGDLS, YYNGEE. The CDR3 DNA is TGTGCCAGCAGCGCGTCGGACACATACGAGCAGTACTTC. It codes for CASSASDTYEQYF.

V is TRBV29-1 and J is TRBJ2-1, with a possible D match to TRBD2 (7 bases). The V and J ends lost 3 bases and 6 bases respectively, with 21 bases between them. The CDR3 runs to 16 residues. CDR1 and CDR2 (germline): SQVTM, ANQGSEA. As DNA, the CDR3 is TGCAGCGTTGAGGGGGGGAGCGCGGGGGCAGTCAATGAGCAGTTCTTC. Encoded protein: CSVEGGSAGAVNEQFF.

The sample holds a few counts of this clonotype. The chain couples TRBV7-6 to TRBJ2-1, with 10 positions matching TRBD2. The CDR3 spans 16 residues. Germline V gene sequence: CDR1 SGHVS, CDR2 FNYEAQ. J was trimmed by 7 bases and V by 1 base; bases with no gene match: 7. This CDR3 is CASSLEASGRMNEQFF. For the CDR3, the DNA is TGTGCCAGCAGCTTAGAGGCTAGCGGGAGAATGAATGAGCAGTTCTTC.

J is TRBJ2-5 and V is TRBV7-8, with no clear D. CDR1 is SGHVS, CDR2 FQNEAQ, per germline. Trimming left V 4 bases short and J 5 bases short, with 2 bases between. This CDR3 comprises 10 residues. This CDR3 reads CASSSETQYF. CDR3 sequence (DNA): TGTGCCAGCAGCTCCGAGACCCAGTACTTC.

This chain connects TRBV12-3 or TRBV12-4 to TRBJ1-5, with 7 bases identical to TRBD1. This CDR3 comprises 14 residues. The J segment lost 4 bases and the V segment lost 7 bases, leaving 7 bases of the junction unmatched. CDR3 DNA: TGTGCCAGCAATTACAGGGGAAGGAATCAGCCCCAGCATTTT. Its translation: CASNYRGRNQPQHF.

This clonotype occurred many times. This chain joins TRBV6-2 or TRBV6-3 and TRBJ2-5; D remains ambiguous. Deletions cut 0 bases from V and 0 bases from J, with 2 bases between. The CDR3 is made up of 13 amino acids. The germline CDR1 and CDR2 sequences are MNHEY and SVGEGT. CDR3 in amino acids: CASSYSYQETQYF. The CDR3, as DNA: TGTGCCAGCAGTTACTCGTACCAAGAGACCCAGTACTTC.

Only a few counts were recorded for this clonotype. This chain joins TRBV20-1 and TRBJ2-3; 12 bases align to TRBD2. Looked up from germline, CDR1 is DFQATT and CDR2 is SNEGSKA (reference sequence). V dropped 5 bases and J dropped 4; count of bases not matched to a gene: 4. This CDR3 spans 14 amino acids. The DNA of the CDR3 is TGCAGTGCTTTCGGGACTAGCGGGTCAGATACGCAGTATTTT. Amino acid sequence: CSAFGTSGSDTQYF.

This clonotype was detected a few times. The chain employs TRBV29-1 and TRBJ2-1; D call uncertain. V lost 4 bases and J 0 bases, leaving 13 bases between the germline ends. The CDR3 extends over 15 amino acids. CDR1 is SQVTM, CDR2 ANQGSEA, per germline. The CDR3: CSVGGRAASYNEQFF. CDR3 nucleotide sequence: TGCAGCGTTGGGGGTCGGGCCGCCTCCTACAATGAGCAGTTCTTC.

The chain recombines TRBV10-3 with TRBJ2-7, with D unclear. V was cut by 3 bases and J by 3 bases, with 6 bases left in between. This CDR3 region has 12 residues. In germline, CDR1 is ENHRY, CDR2 SYGVKD. The CDR3 sequence: CAISDTLYEQYF. As DNA, the CDR3 is TGTGCCATCAGTGACACCCTCTACGAGCAGTACTTC.

V is TRBV9 and J is TRBJ2-5; TRBD1 agrees at 7 bases. Germline V CDR1 and CDR2: SGDLS, YYNGEE. The CDR3 sequence is 18 residues long. J lost 7 bases, V lost 7 bases, and 25 bases had no gene match. The DNA of the CDR3 is TGTGCCAGCGCAAGCCCATCCCTCCCAGGGACAGCGAGGGGGACCCAGTACTTC. Translating it yields CASASPSLPGTARGTQYF.

This clonotype was observed many times. J is TRBJ2-1 and V is TRBV5-1, with unresolved D. Germline lookup yields CDR1 SGHRS and CDR2 YFSETQ. Trimming cost V 6 bases and J 4 bases, with 11 bases left between them. This CDR3 comprises 13 residues. In nucleotides, the CDR3 is TGCGCCAGCATAGGGTCCAATTACAATGAGCAGTTCTTC. Protein sequence: CASIGSNYNEQFF. Based on the CDR3 plus reference TRBV5-1 and TRBJ2-1, the full variable domain is KAGVTQTPRYLIKTRGQQVTLSCSPISGHRSVSWYQQTPGQGLQFLFEYFSETQRNKGNFPGRFSGRQFSNSRSEMNVSTLELGDSALYLCASIGSNYNEQFFGPGTRLTVL.

This clonotype came up many times. The chain is built from TRBV12-3 or TRBV12-4 and TRBJ2-1, with 10 bases identical to TRBD2. With 6 bases clipped from V and 5 bases from J, the junction kept 4 bases outside the gene matches. The CDR3 sequence is 14 residues long. The CDR3 loop reads CASSPSGRNNEQFF. For the CDR3, the DNA is TGTGCCAGCAGCCCTAGCGGGAGAAACAATGAGCAGTTCTTC.

The chain is built from TRBV6-6 and TRBJ2-1; D call uncertain. Germline CDR1 MNHNY, CDR2 SVGAGI (reference sequence). The germline V and J ends were trimmed by 2 bases and 5 bases, with 7 bases remaining between them. The CDR3 has 13 residues. CDR3 DNA sequence: TGTGCCAGCAGTTACAACCTAAACAATGAGCAGTTCTTC. It codes for CASSYNLNNEQFF.

This clonotype was found a few times. The chain recombines TRBV13 with TRBJ2-7; a possible D gene is TRBD2 (6 bases). The CDR3 spans 14 residues. The V and J ends lost 5 bases and 0 bases respectively, with 11 bases between them. Germline V gene data show CDR1 as PRHDT and CDR2 as FYEKMQ (reference sequence). The CDR3, as DNA: TGTGCCAGCAGCCCGCAGGACTACTCCTACGAGCAGTACTTC. It yields the protein CASSPQDYSYEQYF. The whole variable domain, remainder taken from reference TRBV13 and TRBJ2-7, is AAGVIQSPRHLIKEKRETATLKCYPIPRHDTVYWYQQGPGQDPQFLISFYEKMQSDKGSIPDRFSAQQFSDYHSELNMSSLELGDSALYFCASSPQDYSYEQYFGPGTRLTVT.

In this sample, this clonotype turned up many times. The chain employs TRBV20-1 and TRBJ2-3; D is possibly TRBD1 (7 bases). CDR1 is DFQATT, CDR2 SNEGSKA, per germline (reference sequence). The CDR3 spans 14 residues. Trimming removed 6 bases from V and 4 bases from J, with 17 bases in between. CDR3 coding DNA: TGCAGTGCCCGGCCAGGGGGGCACGCAGATACGCAGTATTTT. Protein sequence: CSARPGGHADTQYF.

The CDR3, as DNA: TGTGCCAGCAGTTACCGGCAGCGGGGGGTGGAGGAGACCCAGTACTTC. Translated, it gives CASSYRQRGVEETQYF. The J gene is TRBJ2-5, the V gene TRBV6-5; 9 nucleotides line up with TRBD2. The CDR3 spans 16 residues. The V gene end was trimmed by 2 bases and the J gene end by 5 bases; junction bases not matched to a gene: 9. Germline CDR1 MNHEY, CDR2 SVGAGI.

This rearrangement joins TRBV20-1 to TRBJ2-1; weak D call: TRBD2 (5 bases). In germline, CDR1 is DFQATT, CDR2 SNEGSKA (reference sequence). The CDR3 has 15 residues. Trimming took off 6 bases at V and 8 bases at J, with 23 bases between the two ends. The CDR3 coding sequence is TGCAGTGCCTGGGCTAGCTCGTCGTTGGTGGATGAGCAGTTCTTC. Its protein product is CSAWASSSLVDEQFF.

Many counts were recorded for this clonotype. V gene TRBV6-5 combines with J gene TRBJ2-7; D possibly corresponds to TRBD2 (6 bases). This CDR3 contains 14 residues. The V gene lost 0 bases and the J gene lost 5 bases, with 11 bases spanning the gap. Germline V lookup: CDR1 MNHEY, CDR2 SVGAGI. The CDR3 spells CASSYSEGGDEQYF. CDR3 nucleotides: TGTGCCAGCAGTTACTCGGAGGGAGGCGACGAGCAGTACTTC.

This clonotype was picked up many times. The V call is TRBV15, the J call TRBJ2-3; no clear D. In germline, CDR1 is LNHNV, CDR2 YYDKDF (reference sequence). The CDR3 covers 13 residues. Trimming took off 1 base at V and 7 bases at J, with 9 bases between the two ends. CDR3 in amino acids: CATSRVGPNTQYF. For the CDR3, the DNA is TGTGCCACCAGCAGAGTAGGGCCAAATACGCAGTATTTT.